This entry lists 20 T cell receptor beta chains sequenced from one sample in a study of shared clonotypes between healthy human individuals (dated by TCRdb to 2020 to 2022). Receptor amplification or capture employed the immunoSEQ multiplex PCR assay. TCRdb provides this immuneACCESS table in a form limited to in-frame rearrangements. Some clones are lacking; in checked studies, under half of them reflect an unresolved V gene, and why the rest are absent is not known. The sample data list hundreds of thousands of clones, and about two thirds of these were observed just once. The ten top clones hold roughly 1.8% of the sample. The sample comprised memory CD4+ T cells sorted from blood. The intended sense of this specimen's cell subset or site label: CD45RA-negative fraction. These receptors were collected from a woman aged 25-40 years in good health.

At least ten counts were recorded for this clone. The sample holds other DNA sequences that translate to the same CDR3. The rearrangement joins TRBV5-1 to TRBJ1-1, with D unresolved. The germline V gene has CDR1 SGHRS and CDR2 YFSETQ. The CDR3 extends over 13 amino acids. The V end lost 4 bases, the J end lost 1 base, and 8 bases lay between the germline ends. CDR3 sequence: CASSVRGNTEAFF. The CDR3 nucleotides are TGCGCCAGCAGCGTACGAGGGAACACTGAAGCTTTCTTT.

The rearrangement links TRBV7-6 to TRBJ1-3; 9 bases line up with TRBD1. Looked up from germline, CDR1 is SGHVS and CDR2 is FNYEAQ. Losses at the gene ends were 1 base for V and 3 bases for J; bases not matched to a gene: 4. The CDR3 is 16 amino acids. The CDR3: CASSLGQGVFGNTIYF. CDR3 DNA: TGTGCCAGCAGCTTAGGACAGGGGGTATTTGGAAACACCATATATTTT. The whole variable domain, remainder taken from reference TRBV7-6 and TRBJ1-3, is GAGVSQSPRYKVTKRGQDVALRCDPISGHVSLYWYRQALGQGPEFLTYFNYEAQQDKSGLPNDRFSAERPEGSISTLTIQRTEQRDSAMYRCASSLGQGVFGNTIYFGEGSWLTVV.

The rearrangement uses TRBV18 and TRBJ2-1; D gene unclear. Trimming took off 0 bases at V and 0 bases at J, with 9 bases between the two ends. CDR1 and CDR2 from the germline V gene are KGHSH and LQKENI. CDR3 length: 16 amino acids. CDR3 region: CASSPPITDSYNEQFF. The DNA of the CDR3 is TGTGCCAGCTCACCACCGATCACAGACTCCTACAATGAGCAGTTCTTC.

Concerning this clone itself: With only one base between it and a far larger clone, this is likely a read error. The same CDR3 arises from other DNA sequences in this sample as well. The chain is built from TRBV7-3 and TRBJ2-7; 7 bases map to TRBD2. The V and J ends lost 5 bases and 0 bases, in that order; junction bases with no gene match: 4. The CDR3 loop spans 14 amino acids. Germline lookup yields CDR1 SGHTA and CDR2 FQGTGA. In nucleotides, the CDR3 is TGTGCCAGCAGCCTTCAGCGGGACTCCTACGAGCAGTACTTC. This translates into CASSLQRDSYEQYF.

The chain uses TRBV5-6 and TRBJ1-4, with 7 positions matching TRBD1. The CDR3 consists of 14 residues. The trim removed 1 base at V and 8 bases at J, leaving 5 bases unmatched. CDR1 is SGHDT and CDR2 is YYEEEE in the germline V gene. CDR3 sequence: CASSLTGVWEKLFF. The CDR3 DNA is TGTGCCAGCAGCTTGACAGGGGTTTGGGAAAAACTGTTTTTT.

The chain joins TRBV7-9 to TRBJ1-3; D is undetermined. The germline V gene encodes CDR1 SEHNR and CDR2 FQNEAQ (reference sequence). The CDR3 consists of 15 residues. Trimming stripped 5 bases from V and 0 bases from J, with 11 bases between. CDR3 nucleotide sequence: TGTGCCAGCAGCGTCCAGGCGGGCTCTGGAAACACCATATATTTT. It is translated as CASSVQAGSGNTIYF.

This clone has at least ten counts. Other DNA sequences within the sample encode an identical CDR3. The rearrangement joins TRBV15 to TRBJ2-5, with 7 bases identical to TRBD1. With 0 bases clipped from V and 2 bases from J, the junction kept 0 bases outside the gene matches. From germline, CDR1 is LNHNV and CDR2 YYDKDF (reference sequence). The CDR3 totals 14 residues. The CDR3 bases are TGTGCCACCAGCAGAGACAGGGGGCAAGAGACCCAGTACTTC. Protein: CATSRDRGQETQYF. The full variable domain, rest sourced from reference TRBV15 and TRBJ2-5, is DAMVIQNPRYQVTQFGKPVTLSCSQTLNHNVMYWYQQKSSQAPKLLFHYYDKDFNNEADTPDNFQSRRPNTSFCFLDIRSPGLGDTAMYLCATSRDRGQETQYFGPGTRLLVL.

Points on this clone: The same CDR3 is also encoded by other DNA sequences in this sample. CDR3 nucleotide sequence: TGTGCCAGCAGCTTGGGAGACTATGGCTACACCTTC. It specifies CASSLGDYGYTF. The chain uses TRBV5-6 and TRBJ1-2; D not resolved. The germline CDR1 and CDR2 sequences are SGHDT and YYEEEE. V gave up 0 bases and J gave up 3 bases, with 3 bases separating them. This CDR3 is built from 12 residues. The variable domain in full, completed from reference TRBV5-6 and TRBJ1-2, reads DAGVTQSPTHLIKTRGQQVTLRCSPKSGHDTVSWYQQALGQGPQFIFQYYEEEERQRGNFPDRFSGHQFPNYSSELNVNALLLGDSALYLCASSLGDYGYTFGSGTRLTVV.

The chain carries TRBV2 and TRBJ2-7, with D possibly TRBD2 on 6 matching bases. Germline CDR1 reads SNHLY; CDR2 reads FYNNEI. V was cut by 9 bases and J by 0 bases, with 12 bases left in between. The CDR3 covers 13 residues. This CDR3 is CASRRVVSYEQYF. The CDR3 region has the DNA TGTGCCAGTAGGAGGGTTGTCTCCTACGAGCAGTACTTC.

CDR3 sequence (DNA): TGTGCCAGCAGTTTATCGGCCAGGGGTTTAAACTACGAGCAGTACTTC. This encodes CASSLSARGLNYEQYF. V usage is TRBV27 and J usage is TRBJ2-7, with D perhaps TRBD1 (6 bases). Germline V gene lookup returns CDR1 MNHEY and CDR2 SMNVEV (reference sequence). With 0 bases removed from V and 3 bases from J, the gap between germline ends came to 15 bases. The CDR3 is made up of 16 amino acids.

The chain recombines TRBV5-4 with TRBJ1-2; D gene uncertain. V was clipped by 4 bases and J by 8 bases, with 15 bases between them. There are 13 residues in the CDR3. The germline V gene has CDR1 SGHNT and CDR2 YYREEE (reference sequence). The CDR3 DNA follows: TGTGCCAGCAGCGTCGACGGCCTAGGGGGCTACACCTTC. Translation: CASSVDGLGGYTF. Based on the CDR3 plus reference TRBV5-4 and TRBJ1-2, the full variable domain is ETGVTQSPTHLIKTRGQQVTLRCSSQSGHNTVSWYQQALGQGPQFIFQYYREEENGRGNFPPRFSGLQFPNYSSELNVNALELDDSALYLCASSVDGLGGYTFGSGTRLTVV.

This clone was seen a few times. The chain recombines TRBV20-1 with TRBJ2-2; unclear D gene. Trimming cost V 5 bases and J 7 bases, with 8 bases left between them. Germline lookup yields CDR1 DFQATT and CDR2 SNEGSKA (reference sequence). There are 11 residues in the CDR3. As DNA, the CDR3 is TGCAGTGCTCCGTGCCTCGGGGAGCTGTTTTTT. Amino acids: CSAPCLGELFF.

This clone was found once. This sequence joins TRBV7-9 and TRBJ1-4, with TRBD1 as a possible D gene (6 bases). CDR3 length equals 14 residues. Germline assignment: CDR1 SEHNR and CDR2 FQNEAQ (reference sequence). Trimming left V 1 base short and J 7 bases short, with 10 bases between. The DNA of the CDR3 is TGTGCCAGCAGCTTAGTCGGAGGGGGTGAAAAACTGTTTTTT. Amino acid sequence: CASSLVGGGEKLFF.

The V and J genes are TRBV10-2 and TRBJ2-2, with 9 bases aligning to TRBD2. This CDR3 has 17 residues. J was trimmed by 7 bases and V by 6 bases; bases with no gene match: 15. The germline gives CDR1 WSHSY, CDR2 SAAADI. The CDR3 region has the DNA TGCGCCAGCAGCCCCGGGTTGGGAGCGGGAGGCGGCGGGGAGCTGTTTTTT. This sequence encodes CASSPGLGAGGGGELFF.

In its sample, this clone was seen once. V usage is TRBV19 and J usage is TRBJ2-1; the match to TRBD2 covers 11 bases. Looked up from germline, CDR1 is LNHDA and CDR2 is SQIVND (reference sequence). The CDR3 runs to 14 residues. The V and J ends lost 11 bases and 3 bases, in that order; junction bases with no gene match: 6. The CDR3 DNA reads TGTGCCTGCGCCGGGACTAGCGGCTACAATGAGCAGTTCTTC. Amino acids: CACAGTSGYNEQFF.

The rearrangement uses TRBV25-1 and TRBJ2-1; weak D call: TRBD1 (5 bases). Germline loops: CDR1 MGHDK, CDR2 SYGVNS. V dropped 8 bases and J dropped 9 bases, with 20 bases sitting between them. The CDR3 consists of 14 residues. The CDR3 DNA reads TGTGCCAGCGCGACAGTGGGCAAGCTCTTTGAGCAGTTCTTC. It specifies CASATVGKLFEQFF.

The genes are TRBV30 and TRBJ2-7; D gene ambiguous. Germline V gives CDR1 GTSNPN, CDR2 SVGIG (reference sequence). With 3 bases removed from V and 3 bases from J, the gap between germline ends came to 6 bases. The CDR3 extends over 11 amino acids. CDR3 protein: CAWSLGYEQYF. CDR3 DNA: TGTGCCTGGAGCCTGGGCTACGAGCAGTACTTC. Full variable domain (outside the CDR3, taken from reference TRBV30 and TRBJ2-7): SQTIHQWPATLVQPVGSPLSLECTVEGTSNPNLYWYRQAAGRGLQLLFYSVGIGQISSEVPQNLSASRPQDRQFILSSKKLLLSDSGFYLCAWSLGYEQYFGPGTRLTVT.

The V gene is TRBV7-6, the J gene TRBJ1-5, with D perhaps matching TRBD1 (5 bases). Trimming took 3 bases from V and 4 from J, leaving 13 bases between them. This CDR3 spans 15 amino acids. Germline CDR1 SGHVS, CDR2 FNYEAQ. The DNA for the CDR3 is TGTGCCAGCAGCTTCTCAGACAGAGGGAATCAGCCCCAGCATTTT. Translating gives CASSFSDRGNQPQHF.

J is TRBJ2-2 and V is TRBV10-3; D is undetermined. From germline, CDR1 is ENHRY and CDR2 SYGVKD. The CDR3 is made up of 16 amino acids. Trimming took off 0 bases at V and 0 bases at J, with 8 bases between the two ends. The CDR3 loop is CAISESVLANTGELFF. CDR3 DNA: TGTGCCATCAGTGAGTCAGTCCTAGCGAACACCGGGGAGCTGTTTTTT.

The rearrangement uses TRBV5-1 and TRBJ2-7, with unresolved D. V lost 0 bases and J lost 0, with 10 bases in between. Germline loops: CDR1 SGHRS, CDR2 YFSETQ. This CDR3 contains 15 residues. The CDR3 here is CASSLGSADSYEQYF. The CDR3 DNA reads as TGCGCCAGCAGCTTGGGGAGCGCCGACTCCTACGAGCAGTACTTC. Full variable domain (remainder filled in from reference TRBV5-1 and TRBJ2-7): KAGVTQTPRYLIKTRGQQVTLSCSPISGHRSVSWYQQTPGQGLQFLFEYFSETQRNKGNFPGRFSGRQFSNSRSEMNVSTLELGDSALYLCASSLGSADSYEQYFGPGTRLTVT.